These 27 T cell receptor beta chains were all obtained from the same sample, sequenced in a study of cytomegalovirus exposure and HLA in healthy donors. The study ran its PCR with 60 Vbeta and 13 Jbeta primers. The protocol was immunoSEQ multiplex PCR, while the TCRdb copy is restricted to in-frame clones and leaves out a portion. The sample lists approximately 140,000 clones, 75% to 85% occurring once. What was sequenced was PBMCs. The receptors originated from a girl aged 2-10 years in good health and CMV-seronegative.

V and J are TRBV7-2 and TRBJ2-3; 10 nucleotides line up with TRBD2. V trimming: 5 bases; J trimming: 4 bases; junction bases outside the gene matches: 15. The CDR3 has 18 residues. CDR1 is SGHTA, CDR2 FQGNSA, per germline. The CDR3: CASSAYMLAGVSADTQYF. The CDR3 DNA follows: TGTGCCAGCAGCGCATATATGCTAGCGGGAGTTTCGGCAGATACGCAGTATTTT.

This clone was recorded once. The chain has TRBV7-9 and TRBJ1-2, with D unresolved. V gave up 5 bases and J gave up 4 bases, with 14 bases separating them. Per the germline V gene, CDR1 is SEHNR and CDR2 is FQNEAQ (reference sequence). The CDR3 runs to 14 residues. The CDR3 region has the DNA TGTGCCAGCAGCCTGCGCGGCGGTACCTATGGCTACACCTTC. Its protein product is CASSLRGGTYGYTF. Full variable domain (rest looked up from reference TRBV7-9 and TRBJ1-2): DTGVSQNPRHKITKRGQNVTFRCDPISEHNRLYWYRQTLGQGPEFLTYFQNEAQLEKSRLLSDRFSAERPKGSFSTLEIQRTEQGDSAMYLCASSLRGGTYGYTFGSGTRLTVV.

Points on this clone: Sequence at one end of the junction differs from germline and may be a read error. This chain connects TRBV9 to TRBJ1-2; TRBD1 matches 10 bases. Germline lookup yields CDR1 SGDLS and CDR2 YYNGEE. The CDR3 is 15 amino acids. CDR3 coding DNA: TGTGCCGGCAGTGGGGGGACAGGGGCCCCCTATGGCTACACCTTC. It yields the protein CAGSGGTGAPYGYTF.

This chain joins TRBV14 and TRBJ2-7, with 7 bases matching TRBD2. Looked up from germline, CDR1 is SGHDN and CDR2 is FVKESK. The trim removed 0 bases at V and 6 bases at J, leaving 11 bases unmatched. This CDR3 spans 16 amino acids. The CDR3 coding sequence is TGTGCCAGCAGCCAAGATCTTATTCGCGGGGGTTTCGAGCAGTACTTC. It codes for CASSQDLIRGGFEQYF.

As concerns this clone: At one end the junction does not follow the germline gene, possibly because of a read error. The sample holds other DNA sequences that translate to the same CDR3. This rearrangement joins TRBV27 to TRBJ1-6; D gene unclear. The CDR3 loop spans 15 amino acids. Germline V gene lookup returns CDR1 MNHEY and CDR2 SMNVEV (reference sequence). The CDR3 here is CASSPGRVFNSPLHF. CDR3 in DNA: TGTGCCAGCAGTCCGGGGAGGGTTTTTAATTCCCCCCTCCACTTT.

This chain joins TRBV5-1 and TRBJ1-1; D gene ambiguous. The CDR3 spans 15 residues. V was shortened by 2 bases and J by 5 bases, with 16 bases between the two germline ends. Germline-derived CDR1 and CDR2 are SGHRS and YFSETQ. The CDR3 DNA follows: TGCGCCAGCAGCTTAATCGGATCGGAGGGTACTGAAGCTTTCTTT. Residues: CASSLIGSEGTEAFF.

The V call is TRBV28, the J call TRBJ1-2; no clear D. The CDR3 has 13 amino acids. Germline V gene data show CDR1 as MDHEN and CDR2 as SYDVKM. V was pared by 6 bases and J by 4 bases, with 12 bases between. The CDR3 loop is CASSLGGSYGYTF. The CDR3 nucleotides are TGTGCCAGCAGCTTAGGAGGTTCCTATGGCTACACCTTC.

V usage is TRBV15 and J usage is TRBJ1-4; 8 bases are a match to TRBD1. This CDR3 is 15 amino acids long. Per the germline V gene, CDR1 is LNHNV and CDR2 is YYDKDF (reference sequence). V lost 5 bases and J lost 7; bases outside the gene matches: 9. The CDR3 is CATSPAGGVSEKLFF. The CDR3 bases are TGTGCCACCAGCCCCGCAGGGGGCGTAAGTGAAAAACTGTTTTTT. Using reference TRBV15 and TRBJ1-4 for the parts outside the CDR3, the full variable domain is DAMVIQNPRYQVTQFGKPVTLSCSQTLNHNVMYWYQQKSSQAPKLLFHYYDKDFNNEADTPDNFQSRRPNTSFCFLDIRSPGLGDTAMYLCATSPAGGVSEKLFFGSGTQLSVL.

This clone was found a few times. This chain joins TRBV6-6 and TRBJ1-1, with D perhaps matching TRBD1 (6 bases). There are 14 residues in the CDR3. CDR1 and CDR2 from the germline V gene are MNHNY and SVGAGI (reference sequence). Trimming removed 4 bases at V and 4 bases at J, with 13 bases between. Here the CDR3 DNA reads TGTGCCAGCAGTTTACCAACAGGGAGCACTGAAGCTTTCTTT. Translated, it gives CASSLPTGSTEAFF.

V gene TRBV30 combines with J gene TRBJ1-5, with TRBD1 matching over 7 bases. Trimming at V came to 4 bases and at J to 2 bases, leaving 8 bases not matched to a gene. Germline CDR1 GTSNPN, CDR2 SVGIG (reference sequence). The CDR3 is made up of 15 amino acids. As DNA, the CDR3 is TGTGCCTGGAACTTACAGGGGCCCCGCAATCAGCCCCAGCATTTT. Its translation: CAWNLQGPRNQPQHF.

CDR3 in amino acids: CASSDLSGGNTEAFF. Here the CDR3 DNA reads TGTGCCAGCAGTGACTTGAGCGGGGGGAACACTGAAGCTTTCTTT. The chain recombines TRBV25-1 with TRBJ1-1; the D gene is possibly TRBD1 (5 bases). Germline V gene data show CDR1 as MGHDK and CDR2 as SYGVNS. The CDR3 is 15 amino acids. The ends were cut back, 3 bases at V and 1 base at J, with 12 bases in the middle.

J is TRBJ1-4 and V is TRBV6-1; possibly TRBD1 for D (5 bases). The CDR3 extends over 17 amino acids. Germline CDR1 reads MNHNS; CDR2 reads SASEGT. V was cut by 2 bases and J by 3 bases, with 16 bases left in between. The CDR3 sequence is CASSEPTRGRSNEKLFF. The CDR3 DNA is TGTGCCAGCAGTGAACCTACAAGGGGCAGGTCTAATGAAAAACTGTTTTTT.

The table lists this clone with a count of one. The J gene is TRBJ2-6, the V gene TRBV27; D is ambiguous. Trimming took off 6 bases at V and 0 bases at J, with 3 bases between the two ends. Germline loops: CDR1 MNHEY, CDR2 SMNVEV (reference sequence). The CDR3 length is 13 residues. The CDR3 nucleotides are TGTGCCAGCAGGAGCTCTGGGGCCAACGTCCTGACTTTC. It is translated as CASRSSGANVLTF.

This clone was seen only a few times. The V gene is TRBV5-1, the J gene TRBJ2-3; 13 nucleotides align to TRBD2. This CDR3 is 15 amino acids long. Germline loops: CDR1 SGHRS, CDR2 YFSETQ. V lost 4 bases to trimming and J lost 6 bases; unmatched junction nucleotides: 5. The CDR3 sequence: CASSRTSGRSDTQYF. Written as DNA, the CDR3 is TGCGCCAGCAGCAGGACTAGCGGGAGATCGGATACGCAGTATTTT.

V usage is TRBV10-3 and J usage is TRBJ1-6; 11 bases line up with TRBD1. The germline CDR1 and CDR2 sequences are ENHRY and SYGVKD. CDR3 length equals 16 residues. Trimming at V came to 5 bases and at J to 3 bases, leaving 3 bases not matched to a gene. CDR3 protein: CAISPGTGGYNSPLHF. DNA for the CDR3: TGTGCCATCAGTCCAGGGACAGGGGGCTATAATTCACCCCTCCACTTT.

This chain joins TRBV5-1 and TRBJ2-5, with D tentatively TRBD2 (6 bases). Germline assignment: CDR1 SGHRS and CDR2 YFSETQ. V was pared by 5 bases and J by 2 bases, with 16 bases between. The CDR3 runs to 15 residues. CDR3 nucleotide sequence: TGCGCCAGCAGGGGGGGTAGTGCGCTACAAGAGACCCAGTACTTC. Amino acid sequence: CASRGGSALQETQYF.

This chain uses TRBV6-1 with TRBJ2-1, with 9 bases lining up with TRBD2. J lost 8 bases, V lost 7 bases, and 6 bases had no gene match. Germline assignment: CDR1 MNHNS and CDR2 SASEGT. This CDR3 contains 13 residues. The CDR3 region has the DNA TGTGCCAGCAAGGTAGCGGGGGTTTATGAGCAGTTCTTC. Protein product: CASKVAGVYEQFF.

The V gene is TRBV10-2, the J gene TRBJ2-5, with TRBD2 matching 9 bases. The closer fit of TRBJ2-7 to the DNA end suggests the J call may be wrong. Germline V lookup: CDR1 WSHSY, CDR2 SAAADI. This CDR3 is built from 13 residues. The CDR3, as DNA: TGCGCCGGTCGAGTAGCGGGAGACTACGAGCAGTACTTC. As protein: CAGRVAGDYEQYF.

This clone was observed once. The chain joins TRBV28 to TRBJ2-2; the D gene is possibly TRBD2 (6 bases). CDR3 size: 17 residues. Germline values: CDR1 MDHEN, CDR2 SYDVKM. V was shortened by 6 bases and J by 0 bases, with 17 bases between the two germline ends. This CDR3 is CASRPWGVASNTGELFF. CDR3 sequence (DNA): TGTGCCAGCAGGCCTTGGGGGGTAGCCTCGAACACCGGGGAGCTGTTTTTT.

The J gene is TRBJ2-1, the V gene TRBV7-2; TRBD2 agrees at 13 bases. With 5 bases clipped from V and 9 bases from J, the junction kept 7 bases outside the gene matches. The germline gives CDR1 SGHTA, CDR2 FQGNSA. The CDR3 contains 15 residues. The CDR3 coding sequence is TGTGCCAGCAGCCTACTAGCGGGGGGGCCCAGTGAGCAGTTCTTC. It encodes CASSLLAGGPSEQFF.

The chain combines TRBV21-1 with TRBJ2-1; the table's D call, TRBD2, was not checked against the DNA. TRBV21-1 is a recognized pseudogene. This CDR3 has 15 amino acids. The CDR3 sequence: CASPWAAGGYNEQFF. DNA of the CDR3: TGTGCCAGCCCGTGGGCGGCGGGGGGCTACAATGAGCAGTTCTTC.

The sample holds a few counts of this clone. V is TRBV4-1 and J is TRBJ1-4; unclear D gene. V lost 2 bases to trimming and J lost 12 bases, with 19 bases between them. The CDR3 contains 15 residues. Germline V gene sequence: CDR1 MGHRA, CDR2 YSYEKL. CDR3 DNA: TGCGCCAGCAGCCAACCTTCCGACGGGGTACTAGAACTGTTTTTT. Amino acid sequence: CASSQPSDGVLELFF.

The V and J genes are TRBV27 and TRBJ2-1; D perhaps matches TRBD2 (5 bases). V was pared by 3 bases and J by 0 bases, with 18 bases between. Germline CDR1 and CDR2: MNHEY and SMNVEV (reference sequence). The CDR3 runs 18 residues. The CDR3 reads CASSFFGLRESSYNEQFF. CDR3 in DNA: TGTGCCAGCAGTTTTTTCGGACTCCGCGAGAGCTCCTACAATGAGCAGTTCTTC.

The chain employs TRBV11-2 and TRBJ2-3, with 8 bases that match TRBD1. V was pared by 2 bases and J by 4 bases, with 8 bases of the junction left unmatched. CDR1 and CDR2 (germline): SGHAT, FQNNGV. The CDR3 contains 16 residues. CDR3 protein: CASSLFARGRPDTQYF. CDR3 bases: TGTGCCAGCAGCTTATTTGCCAGGGGGCGGCCAGATACGCAGTATTTT.

This chain uses TRBV9 with TRBJ1-2, with a weak D call TRBD1 (5 bases). The ends were cut back, 3 bases at V and 4 bases at J, with 16 bases in the middle. Germline assignment: CDR1 SGDLS and CDR2 YYNGEE. This CDR3 is built from 15 residues. The CDR3 coding sequence is TGTGCCAGCAGCGCAGAACCAGGGCTAGGCTATGGCTACACCTTC. Residues: CASSAEPGLGYGYTF.

The chain recombines TRBV10-1 with TRBJ1-5, with a possible D match to TRBD1 (5 bases). V was cut by 6 bases and J by 0 bases, with 12 bases left in between. Germline V gene data show CDR1 as WNHNN and CDR2 as SYGVQD (reference sequence). The CDR3 extends over 15 amino acids. The CDR3 protein is CASSGGPFSNQPQHF. The CDR3 nucleotides are TGCGCCAGCAGCGGGGGTCCCTTTAGCAATCAGCCCCAGCATTTT.

The chain combines TRBV6-1 with TRBJ2-6; 9 bases match TRBD1. The germline V gene encodes CDR1 MNHNS and CDR2 SASEGT. Unmatched junction bases numbered 3, after V lost 1 base and J lost 2 bases. The CDR3 is 17 amino acids. The CDR3 region has the DNA TGTGCCAGCAGTGAAGAGGACAGGGGTCCTGGGGCCAACGTCCTGACTTTC. Its protein product is CASSEEDRGPGANVLTF.